Listed below are T cell receptor beta chains from one sample, sequenced in a study of regulatory T cells in long-lasting Graves disease. TCRdb re-called the multiplex PCR reads with MiXCR, one entry per CDR3 protein. The table lists about 360,000 distinct CDR3 sequences, around 15% of them singletons. Separately, the same data were catalogued under a study of T cells in Graves' hyperthyroidism and ophthalmopathy.

Sequencing was performed on peripheral blood mononuclear cells (PBMCs), taken at new diagnosis, from a patient treated with antithyroid drugs. Receptors were obtained from a woman between 18 and 29 years old with Graves disease. CDR3s include the opening cysteine and the closing phenylalanine or tryptophan. The D gene is left open where the match is weak. The listing skips clone size in some rows; elsewhere it reads once, few, many or a size class.

abundance,d_gene,v_gene,j_gene,CDR3nt,CDR3aa
many,.,TRBV28,TRBJ2-7,TGTGCCAGCATACCCTCAGGACCGGGTCTCTACGAGCAGTACTTC,CASIPSGPGLYEQYF
few,.,TRBV2,TRBJ1-5,TGTGCCAGCAGTGAATGGGCAGGCAATCAGCCCCAGCATTTT,CASSEWAGNQPQHF
many,.,TRBV28,TRBJ2-7,TGTGCCAGCAGTTTCCCAGGGACTGCCTACGAGCAGTACTTC,CASSFPGTAYEQYF
.,.,TRBV6-1,TRBJ1-1,TGTGCCAGCAGTGAACTGGTGGGGACTTTCTTT,CASSELVGTFF
many,.,TRBV18,TRBJ1-1,TGTGCCAGCTCACCAGTGTACTCTGAAGCTTTCTTT,CASSPVYSEAFF
many,.,TRBV12-3/TRBV12-4,TRBJ1-1,TGTGCCAGCACCTCCCCGGACTGGAACACTGAAGCTTTCTTT,CASTSPDWNTEAFF
many,.,TRBV2,TRBJ1-6,TGTGCCAGCATAGGGGAGCAGGGCATTTCACCCCTCCACTTT,CASIGEQGISPLHF
many,TRBD1,TRBV2,TRBJ1-2,TGTGCCAGCAGAATCCGACAGGGATGGGACTATGGCTACACCTTC,CASRIRQGWDYGYTF
many,.,TRBV3-1,TRBJ1-4,TGTGCCAGCAGCCAAGGAGATGCGGCTAATGAAAAACTGTTTTTT,CASSQGDAANEKLFF
.,.,TRBV5-1,TRBJ2-7,TGTGCCAGCAGCTTGGTCCCGAGAAGTCCCTACGAGCAGTACTTC,CASSLVPRSPYEQYF
many,.,TRBV18,TRBJ1-1,TGTGCCAGCTCACAGACAGGGAACACTGAAGCTTTCTTT,CASSQTGNTEAFF
many,TRBD1,TRBV7-9,TRBJ2-1,TGTGCCAGCAGCTCCCCGGACAGGGGTTTGTACAATGAGCAGTTCTTC,CASSSPDRGLYNEQFF
many,TRBD2,TRBV28,TRBJ2-7,TGTGCCAGCATGGGAGCTAGCGGAAATTCCTACGAGCAGTACTTC,CASMGASGNSYEQYF
few,TRBD1,TRBV7-3,TRBJ1-1,TGTGCCAGCAGCTCCGGGACAGGGAGGGTCGCTGAAGCTTTCTTT,CASSSGTGRVAEAFF
many,.,TRBV7-8,TRBJ1-1,TGTGCCAGCAGCTTGAACCGGGACATACTCACTGAAGCTTTCTTT,CASSLNRDILTEAFF
many,.,TRBV7-9,TRBJ2-5,TGTGCCAGCAGCCCTTTATCGGGAGATGCCCCCCAAGAGACCCAGTACTTC,CASSPLSGDAPQETQYF
many,.,TRBV3-1,TRBJ2-7,TGTGCCAGCAGGCAGGGCGGCGGCGAGCAGTACTTC,CASRQGGGEQYF
many,TRBD1,TRBV12-3/TRBV12-4,TRBJ1-1,TGTGCCAGCAGTCCCAGGGGGCGGACTGAAGCTTTCTTT,CASSPRGRTEAFF
many,.,TRBV7-9,TRBJ2-5,TGTGCCAGCAGCTTAGATCGGGGATCGAAGACCCAGTACTTC,CASSLDRGSKTQYF
many,.,TRBV12-3/TRBV12-4,TRBJ1-2,TGTGCCAGCAGTTTAGCAGGAACCTCTTCTGGCTACACCTTC,CASSLAGTSSGYTF
few,.,TRBV20-1,TRBJ2-3,TGCAGTGCTCCCCTTGCCTCGGGAACCACAGATACGCAGTATTTT,CSAPLASGTTDTQYF
.,TRBD1,TRBV9,TRBJ1-6,TGTGCCAGCAGCGGGGGACAGGGAAGTTATAATTCACCCCTCCACTTT,CASSGGQGSYNSPLHF
.,.,TRBV6-1,TRBJ2-3,TGTGCCAGCAAACGGGAACTAGGCACAGATACGCAGTATTTT,CASKRELGTDTQYF
many,TRBD2,TRBV6-1,TRBJ2-1,TGTGCCAGTGGGACTAGCGGGAGAAATGAGCAGTTCTTC,CASGTSGRNEQFF
.,.,TRBV15,TRBJ1-5,TGTGCCACCAGCTCCCGGGGACGGGACACACTATTAGGAGGCAATCAGCCCCAGCATTTT,CATSSRGRDTLLGGNQPQHF
many,.,TRBV2,TRBJ1-1,TGTGCCAGCAGTGGATTCCGGAGCACTGAAGCTTTCTTT,CASSGFRSTEAFF
.,TRBD2,TRBV7-9,TRBJ2-5,TGTGCCAGCAGCCCAGCGGGGGGACTACCTAGGGAGACCCAGTACTTC,CASSPAGGLPRETQYF
many,.,TRBV19,TRBJ2-1,TGTGCCAGTAGTATGCTTGGAGACAGGTTTTGCAATGAGCAGTTCTTC,CASSMLGDRFCNEQFF
few,.,TRBV19,TRBJ1-3,TGTGCCAGTAGCGGCTACTCTGGAAACACCATATATTTT,CASSGYSGNTIYF
many,TRBD1,TRBV30,TRBJ2-7,TGTGCCTGGGGGGGGGACAGGGAGTACGAGCAGTACTTC,CAWGGDREYEQYF
few,TRBD1,TRBV3-1,TRBJ2-7,TGTGCCAGCAGCCATCCGGGACAGGGGGCTAACGAGCAGTACTTC,CASSHPGQGANEQYF
many,TRBD1,TRBV30,TRBJ2-7,TGTGCCTGGAGTGTACCTCGGCGACAGGGGGCGCACGAGCAGTACTTC,CAWSVPRRQGAHEQYF
.,.,TRBV2,TRBJ2-1,TGTGCCAGCAGCGCCGGGACCGTCTACAATGAGCAGTTCTTC,CASSAGTVYNEQFF
many,.,TRBV9,TRBJ2-1,TGTGCCAGCAGCGTAGTACTAGCCGGGGATGAGCAGTTCTTC,CASSVVLAGDEQFF
many,.,TRBV3-1,TRBJ1-5,TGTGCCAGCAGCTGCTACCCTGGGCTGAGCCGTTATAGCAATCAGCCCCAGCATTTT,CASSCYPGLSRYSNQPQHF
many,TRBD2,TRBV13,TRBJ2-3,TGTGCCAGCAACCAACTAGCGGGGGGGCCAGATACGCAGTATTTT,CASNQLAGGPDTQYF
many,TRBD2,TRBV10-3,TRBJ2-5,TGTGCCATCAGTGCCACCTTTGGCGGGGGGCGGCAAGAGACCCAGTACTTC,CAISATFGGGRQETQYF
many,TRBD2,TRBV24-1,TRBJ2-3,TGTGCCACCAGTGATCCGATCGGCGGGAGGGGGTCGGATACGCAGTATTTT,CATSDPIGGRGSDTQYF
many,.,TRBV11-3,TRBJ2-1,TGTGCCAGCAGCCAAGGGTCTAAGCAGTTCTTC,CASSQGSKQFF
many,.,TRBV5-1,TRBJ2-5,TGCGCCAGCAGCCCGGGATCGGTTGGGGAGACCCAGTACTTC,CASSPGSVGETQYF